Below, 24 T cell receptor beta chains from the same sample are listed, as sequenced in a study of glioma-infiltrating T cells after dendritic cell vaccination (dated by TCRdb to the mid-2010s). The library was obtained by the immunoSEQ multiplex PCR assay. TCRdb obtained this table from immuneACCESS and retained in-frame rearrangements with V and J assigned. These tables miss some clones; where compared with another copy, unresolved V genes account for less than half of the shortfall, and the remainder is unexplained. Within this sample are about 92,000 clones, with around 86% of them counted one time only. The ten largest clones take up around 16% of the sample. The sequencing here drew on blood, taken before dendritic cell vaccination. Source of these receptors: a human donor with glioblastoma.

CDR3 DNA: TGTGCCAGCAGCCCTAGCGGGGGGATCCTAAACTCCTACGAGCAGTACTTC. The encoded protein is CASSPSGGILNSYEQYF. The gene calls are TRBV5-4 and TRBJ2-7; 11 bases fit TRBD2. This CDR3 is 17 amino acids long. With V trimmed by 4 bases and J by 0 bases, 9 bases remained unmatched. Germline CDR1 and CDR2: SGHNT and YYREEE (reference sequence).

V gene TRBV19 combines with J gene TRBJ1-1; 8 positions match TRBD1. Germline CDR1 and CDR2: LNHDA and SQIVND (reference sequence). The V segment lost 6 bases and the J segment 5 bases; nucleotides outside the gene matches: 11. This CDR3 contains 15 residues. The CDR3 region is CASSEMTGVTTEAFF. CDR3 coding DNA: TGTGCCAGTAGCGAGATGACAGGGGTTACGACTGAAGCTTTCTTT.

This chain joins TRBV4-1 and TRBJ2-1, with TRBD2 matching over 8 bases. The CDR3 contains 18 residues. CDR1 and CDR2 from the germline V gene are MGHRA and YSYEKL. Trimming took 6 bases from V and 4 from J; bases not matched to a gene: 17. The CDR3 reads CASSRGGLGGLMYNEQFF. In DNA form, the CDR3 reads TGCGCCAGCAGTCGGGGGGGCCTGGGGGGCCTGATGTACAATGAGCAGTTCTTC.

This clone was counted a few times. In DNA, the CDR3 is TGTGCCATCAGTGAGACCTGGACAGGCAAGAACACTGAAGCTTTCTTT. Amino acid sequence: CAISETWTGKNTEAFF. V and J are TRBV10-3 and TRBJ1-1, with 7 bases aligning to TRBD1. Germline V gene lookup returns CDR1 ENHRY and CDR2 SYGVKD. The V and J ends lost 2 bases and 1 base, in that order; junction bases with no gene match: 7. The CDR3 is 16 residues long.

The chain is built from TRBV19 and TRBJ2-1, with 8 bases matching TRBD2. The CDR3 extends over 15 amino acids. V shed 5 bases and J 9 bases; nucleotides not matched to a gene: 12. CDR1 is LNHDA, CDR2 SQIVND, per germline (reference sequence). CDR3 nucleotide sequence: TGTGCCAGTAGTCGTCTGAGCGGGAGAATTGTTGAGCAGTTCTTC. This codes for CASSRLSGRIVEQFF.

The chain uses TRBV11-1 and TRBJ2-7, with 8 positions matching TRBD1. The trim removed 0 bases at V and 5 bases at J, leaving 6 bases unmatched. Germline V lookup: CDR1 SGHAT, CDR2 FQDESV (reference sequence). The CDR3 extends over 15 amino acids. The CDR3 nucleotides are TGTGCCAGCAGCTTAGCTCACCAGGACAGGGACGAGCAGTACTTC. Translation gives CASSLAHQDRDEQYF.

This chain joins TRBV19 and TRBJ1-1; 7 bases map to TRBD1. Germline V gene sequence: CDR1 LNHDA, CDR2 SQIVND (reference sequence). The V and J ends lost 4 bases and 7 bases, in that order; junction bases with no gene match: 3. The CDR3 has 12 amino acids. The DNA for the CDR3 is TGTGCCAGTAGTAAAGACAGGGTTGAAGCTTTCTTT. Translating it yields CASSKDRVEAFF.

The chain employs TRBV27 and TRBJ2-7; 10 bases agree with TRBD1. This CDR3 contains 13 residues. Germline V gene lookup returns CDR1 MNHEY and CDR2 SMNVEV (reference sequence). Losses at the gene ends were 5 bases for V and 6 bases for J; bases not matched to a gene: 4. This CDR3 reads CASSRQGAREQYF. The CDR3 DNA reads TGTGCCAGCAGTCGACAGGGGGCGCGCGAGCAGTACTTC.

This sequence joins TRBV6-5 and TRBJ2-7; no clear D gene. CDR1 and CDR2 (germline): MNHEY, SVGAGI. V was shortened by 2 bases and J by 7 bases, with 21 bases between the two germline ends. The CDR3 covers 16 residues. CDR3 loop: CASSYLSSRSVVEQYF. The CDR3 nucleotides are TGTGCCAGCAGTTACCTCAGTAGCCGATCGGTTGTGGAGCAGTACTTC.

The CDR3 is CASSLDTLVSGANVLTF. Written as DNA, the CDR3 is TGTGCCAGCAGCTTGGACACCCTGGTATCCGGGGCCAACGTCCTGACTTTC. The chain has TRBV7-2 and TRBJ2-6, with D perhaps TRBD1 (5 bases). V lost 3 bases to trimming and J lost 4 bases, with 16 bases between them. CDR1 is SGHTA, CDR2 FQGNSA, per germline. The CDR3 spans 17 residues. The full variable domain, completed using reference TRBV7-2 and TRBJ2-6, is GAGVSQSPSNKVTEKGKDVELRCDPISGHTALYWYRQSLGQGLEFLIYFQGNSAPDKSGLPSDRFSAERTGGSVSTLTIQRTQQEDSAVYLCASSLDTLVSGANVLTFGAGSRLTVL.

This rearrangement joins TRBV6-1 to TRBJ1-3; 8 positions match TRBD1. The CDR3 covers 14 residues. V gave up 8 bases and J gave up 1 base; unmatched junction bases: 4. The germline V gene has CDR1 MNHNS and CDR2 SASEGT. The CDR3 DNA reads as TGTGCCAGCGGTAACAGGGGGTCTGGAAACACCATATATTTT. Residues: CASGNRGSGNTIYF.

V usage is TRBV5-1 and J usage is TRBJ2-7, with 7 bases fitting TRBD1. The CDR3 length is 14 residues. Germline lookup yields CDR1 SGHRS and CDR2 YFSETQ. J lost 1 base, V lost 4 bases, and 5 bases had no gene match. The CDR3 here is CASSRQGGSYEQYF. In DNA form, the CDR3 reads TGCGCCAGCAGCCGACAGGGTGGGTCCTACGAGCAGTACTTC. Complete variable domain (other parts from reference TRBV5-1 and TRBJ2-7): KAGVTQTPRYLIKTRGQQVTLSCSPISGHRSVSWYQQTPGQGLQFLFEYFSETQRNKGNFPGRFSGRQFSNSRSEMNVSTLELGDSALYLCASSRQGGSYEQYFGPGTRLTVT.

The genes are TRBV7-2 and TRBJ1-2, with 7 bases matching TRBD1. Trimming took 7 bases from V and 4 from J; bases not matched to a gene: 3. Germline CDR1 reads SGHTA; CDR2 reads FQGNSA. The CDR3 runs to 12 residues. The CDR3 region has the DNA TGTGCCAGCAACGACAGGGCCTATGGCTACACCTTC. It yields the protein CASNDRAYGYTF.

This clone was seen at least ten times. The genes are TRBV4-1 and TRBJ1-2, with D perhaps matching TRBD1 (5 bases). Trimming pared 0 bases from V and 8 bases from J, leaving 16 bases between. This CDR3 has 15 amino acids. The germline V gene encodes CDR1 MGHRA and CDR2 YSYEKL. The CDR3: CASSQDLGGVFGYTF. The CDR3 DNA follows: TGCGCCAGCAGCCAAGATCTTGGAGGGGTGTTCGGCTACACCTTC.

As to this clone: The sample has other DNA sequences that encode this CDR3 too. This chain joins TRBV19 and TRBJ2-7; D not certain. The CDR3 has 13 amino acids. Germline V gives CDR1 LNHDA, CDR2 SQIVND (reference sequence). V was pared by 3 bases and J by 4 bases, with 10 bases between. CDR3 in DNA: TGTGCCAGTAGTATTGGCCAAAATTACGAGCAGTACTTC. Translated, it gives CASSIGQNYEQYF. Drawing the rest from reference TRBV19 and TRBJ2-7, the complete variable domain is DGGITQSPKYLFRKEGQNVTLSCEQNLNHDAMYWYRQDPGQGLRLIYYSQIVNDFQKGDIAEGYSVSREKKESFPLTVTSAQKNPTAFYLCASSIGQNYEQYFGPGTRLTVT.

V is TRBV6-5 and J is TRBJ2-5; possibly TRBD1 for D (6 bases). Germline CDR1 is MNHEY and CDR2 is SVGAGI. The CDR3 has 15 amino acids. Trimming removed 6 bases from V and 2 bases from J, with 16 bases in between. The CDR3: CASSLTGYPQETQYF. CDR3 DNA: TGTGCCAGCAGCTTGACAGGATACCCTCAAGAGACCCAGTACTTC.

The chain has TRBV4-3 and TRBJ2-1; maybe TRBD1 (5 bases). V shed 1 base and J shed 3 bases, with 13 bases lying between them. The CDR3 loop spans 16 amino acids. Germline V gives CDR1 LGHNA, CDR2 YSLEER. The CDR3 coding sequence is TGCGCCAGCAGCCAAGTAACAGGACATTTCTACAATGAGCAGTTCTTC. Its protein product is CASSQVTGHFYNEQFF.

The chain uses TRBV6-1 and TRBJ1-2; no reliable D call. This CDR3 comprises 18 residues. V dropped 3 bases and J dropped 8 bases, with 28 bases sitting between them. Germline CDR1 and CDR2: MNHNS and SASEGT. CDR3 amino acids: CASSDLLYGRGLWEGYTF. CDR3 sequence (DNA): TGTGCCAGCAGTGACTTATTATACGGGCGCGGGTTGTGGGAGGGCTACACCTTC.

This chain joins TRBV9 and TRBJ1-6, with TRBD1 identical over 8 bases. This CDR3 has 15 amino acids. Germline assignment: CDR1 SGDLS and CDR2 YYNGEE. V dropped 3 bases and J dropped 7; count of bases not matched to a gene: 6. This CDR3 reads CASSADRASNSPLHF. For the CDR3, the DNA is TGTGCCAGCAGCGCGGACAGGGCGTCCAATTCACCCCTCCACTTT.

The chain combines TRBV2 with TRBJ2-7; no firm D call. Germline V gene data show CDR1 as SNHLY and CDR2 as FYNNEI. The V and J ends lost 5 bases and 4 bases respectively, with 3 bases between them. CDR3 size: 10 residues. In DNA form, the CDR3 reads TGTGCCAGCAGTCATTACGAGCAGTACTTC. Translating gives CASSHYEQYF.

This chain uses TRBV6-6 with TRBJ2-2; D is perhaps TRBD2 (6 bases). Germline assignment: CDR1 MNHNY and CDR2 SVGAGI (reference sequence). CDR3 length: 15 amino acids. Trimming left V 5 bases short and J 4 bases short, with 14 bases between. CDR3 DNA sequence: TGTGCCAGCAGTCCACCGGAGGGTGGCACCGGGGAGCTGTTTTTT. It specifies CASSPPEGGTGELFF.

The V gene is TRBV2, the J gene TRBJ1-5; no clear D gene. This CDR3 region has 16 residues. Trimming took off 0 bases at V and 5 bases at J, with 14 bases between the two ends. Germline lookup yields CDR1 SNHLY and CDR2 FYNNEI. CDR3 region: CASSEAGGRVDQPQHF. CDR3 DNA sequence: TGTGCCAGCAGTGAAGCCGGCGGGAGAGTGGATCAGCCCCAGCATTTT.

About this clone itself: Other DNA sequences in this sample translate to the same CDR3. The chain links TRBV18 to TRBJ2-5; maybe TRBD2 (6 bases). The germline gives CDR1 KGHSH, CDR2 LQKENI. The CDR3 consists of 13 residues. The germline V and J ends were trimmed by 3 bases and 2 bases, with 7 bases remaining between them. The CDR3 reads CASSPGLQETQYF. The CDR3 region has the DNA TGTGCCAGCTCACCGGGACTTCAAGAGACCCAGTACTTC. Full variable domain (rest looked up from reference TRBV18 and TRBJ2-5): NAGVMQNPRHLVRRRGQEARLRCSPMKGHSHVYWYRQLPEEGLKFMVYLQKENIIDESGMPKERFSAEFPKEGPSILRIQQVVRGDSAAYFCASSPGLQETQYFGPGTRLLVL.

Turning to this clone: Compared with germline, one end of the junction differs, possibly owing to a read error. V gene TRBV30 combines with J gene TRBJ2-5; D perhaps matches TRBD2 (6 bases). CDR1 is GTSNPN, CDR2 SVGIG, per germline (reference sequence). The CDR3 is made up of 13 amino acids. The CDR3 sequence: CAWSPTPRESQYF. DNA of the CDR3: TGTGCCTGGAGTCCCACCCCCCGGGAGAGCCAGTACTTC.